This is a list of T cell receptor beta chains from one sample in a study of cytomegalovirus exposure and HLA in healthy donors. Libraries were prepared by immunoSEQ multiplex PCR; TCRdb keeps only in-frame clonotypes and omits some of them. The sample contains 130,000 to 150,000 clones, approximately 80% of which appear only once. Sequenced material: PBMCs. The source is a man aged 35 to 55 in good health and CMV-seropositive. Both conserved end residues are part of each CDR3. A D gene is named only where the DNA matches it firmly. Expanded clones get a size class; other rows say once, few or many, or leave the size out.

len: 13
v_gene: TRBV30
d_gene: NA
abundance: NA
j_gene: TRBJ2-2
CDR3nt: TGTGCCTGGACCCGGGAATACACCGGGGAGCTGTTTTTT
CDR3aa: CAWTREYTGELFF

len: 17
v_gene: TRBV7-9
d_gene: TRBD2
abundance: NA
j_gene: TRBJ2-1
CDR3nt: TGTGCCAGCAGCTTAGGGACTAGCGGGAGGGCCTACAATGAGCAGTTCTTC
CDR3aa: CASSLGTSGRAYNEQFF

len: 15
v_gene: TRBV6-1
d_gene: NA
abundance: NA
j_gene: TRBJ2-4
CDR3nt: TGTGCCAGCAGTGGGGGGGGGCTAGCCAAAAACATTCAGTACTTC
CDR3aa: CASSGGGLAKNIQYF

len: 15
v_gene: TRBV16
d_gene: TRBD1
abundance: NA
j_gene: TRBJ1-6
CDR3nt: TGTGCCAGCAGCCAAGGAGCAGGGGGAGGTTCACCCCTCCACTTT
CDR3aa: CASSQGAGGGSPLHF

len: 16
v_gene: TRBV6-5
d_gene: TRBD2
abundance: once
j_gene: TRBJ2-7
CDR3nt: TGTGCCAGCAGTTACTCCCCTAGCGGGGGGGGCTCCGAGCAGTACTTC
CDR3aa: CASSYSPSGGGSEQYF

len: 14
v_gene: TRBV29-1
d_gene: NA
abundance: NA
j_gene: TRBJ1-4
CDR3nt: TGCAGCGTTGTAGGGGCAAGTTCTAATGAAAAACTGTTTTTT
CDR3aa: CSVVGASSNEKLFF

len: 15
v_gene: TRBV9
d_gene: TRBD2
abundance: NA
j_gene: TRBJ2-1
CDR3nt: TGTGCCAGCAGCGGTTCAGCGGGAGGGCCGGTTGAGCAGTTCTTC
CDR3aa: CASSGSAGGPVEQFF

len: 14
v_gene: TRBV6-6
d_gene: TRBD1
abundance: NA
j_gene: TRBJ2-3
CDR3nt: TGTGCCAGCAGAGGACAGGGGGTTCAAGATACGCAGTATTTT
CDR3aa: CASRGQGVQDTQYF

len: 13
v_gene: TRBV6-6
d_gene: NA
abundance: NA
j_gene: TRBJ1-5
CDR3nt: TGTGCCACCGGAGGGCAGGAGAGTCAGCCCCAGCATTTT
CDR3aa: CATGGQESQPQHF

len: 13
v_gene: TRBV27
d_gene: TRBD1
abundance: NA
j_gene: TRBJ1-2
CDR3nt: TGTGCCAGCAGTTGGGACAGGGCCTATGGCTACACCTTC
CDR3aa: CASSWDRAYGYTF

len: 14
v_gene: TRBV15
d_gene: TRBD1
abundance: NA
j_gene: TRBJ2-5
CDR3nt: TGTGCCACCAGCAGCCTAGGGGGCGCGGAGACCCAGTACTTC
CDR3aa: CATSSLGGAETQYF

len: 15
v_gene: TRBV15
d_gene: NA
abundance: NA
j_gene: TRBJ1-6
CDR3nt: TGTGCCACCAGCAGAGATCGGGGGCGGGAGTCACCCCTCCACTTT
CDR3aa: CATSRDRGRESPLHF

len: 16
v_gene: TRBV9
d_gene: TRBD1
abundance: NA
j_gene: TRBJ1-3
CDR3nt: TGTGCCAGCAGCGTGGGACAGGGGATTTTTGGAAACACCATATATTTT
CDR3aa: CASSVGQGIFGNTIYF

len: 15
v_gene: TRBV23-1
d_gene: TRBD2
abundance: NA
j_gene: TRBJ2-5
CDR3nt: TGCGCCAGCAGTCACGGGACTAGCGGTCACACGGCCCGGTACTTC
CDR3aa: CASSHGTSGHTARYF

len: 13
v_gene: TRBV7-9
d_gene: NA
abundance: NA
j_gene: TRBJ2-5
CDR3nt: TGTGCCAGCACCGTGATGCTCGGGGAGACCCAGTACTTC
CDR3aa: CASTVMLGETQYF

len: 17
v_gene: TRBV6-1
d_gene: TRBD1
abundance: NA
j_gene: TRBJ1-5
CDR3nt: TGTGCCAGCAGTGAAAGACCGGGACAGGGGGCGAGTCAGCCCCAGCATTTT
CDR3aa: CASSERPGQGASQPQHF

len: 16
v_gene: TRBV10-3
d_gene: TRBD1
abundance: NA
j_gene: TRBJ1-5
CDR3nt: TGTGCCATCAGTGAGCCTGACAGGGGCCACAATCAGCCCCAGCATTTT
CDR3aa: CAISEPDRGHNQPQHF

len: 15
v_gene: TRBV11-3
d_gene: NA
abundance: NA
j_gene: TRBJ2-1
CDR3nt: TGTGCCAGCAGCTTGGGGCCCAGCGGGCACAATGAGCAGTTCTTC
CDR3aa: CASSLGPSGHNEQFF

len: 12
v_gene: TRBV11-2
d_gene: TRBD2
abundance: NA
j_gene: TRBJ2-3
CDR3nt: TGTGCCAGCAGCTTACCCGGGGGGGCGCAGTATTTT
CDR3aa: CASSLPGGAQYF

len: 15
v_gene: TRBV5-1
d_gene: TRBD1
abundance: NA
j_gene: TRBJ2-7
CDR3nt: TGCGCCAGCAGCTTGGAGGGACAGACCTCCGGCGAGCAGTACTTC
CDR3aa: CASSLEGQTSGEQYF

len: 15
v_gene: TRBV2
d_gene: TRBD1
abundance: NA
j_gene: TRBJ1-5
CDR3nt: TGTGCCAACAGTGTTCTGGACAGGGCGAATCAGCCCCAGCATTTT
CDR3aa: CANSVLDRANQPQHF

len: 15
v_gene: TRBV2
d_gene: NA
abundance: NA
j_gene: TRBJ1-4
CDR3nt: TGTGCCAGCAGTGAGTTGCTGGGAGGGCGTGAAAAACTGTTTTTT
CDR3aa: CASSELLGGREKLFF

len: 16
v_gene: TRBV2
d_gene: NA
abundance: NA
j_gene: TRBJ1-2
CDR3nt: TGTGCCAGCACCGTCCGTGTAAGCCAGGGGAGATATGGCTACACCTTC
CDR3aa: CASTVRVSQGRYGYTF

len: 13
v_gene: TRBV5-6
d_gene: NA
abundance: NA
j_gene: TRBJ1-1
CDR3nt: TGTGCCAGCGCCTCTAATCCGAACACTGAAGCTTTCTTT
CDR3aa: CASASNPNTEAFF

len: 15
v_gene: TRBV4-1
d_gene: TRBD1
abundance: NA
j_gene: TRBJ2-3
CDR3nt: TGCGCCAGCAGCCAAAACAGGGGGCAGGTAGATACGCAGTATTTT
CDR3aa: CASSQNRGQVDTQYF

len: 17
v_gene: TRBV12-5
d_gene: NA
abundance: NA
j_gene: TRBJ1-3
CDR3nt: TGTGCTAGTGGTTCCCGAGACAGTGCCCGCGGTGGAAACACCATATATTTT
CDR3aa: CASGSRDSARGGNTIYF

len: 15
v_gene: TRBV6-5
d_gene: TRBD1
abundance: NA
j_gene: TRBJ1-5
CDR3nt: TGTGCCAGCAGGGCAGGGACAGGGGGCGCCCAGCCCCAGCATTTT
CDR3aa: CASRAGTGGAQPQHF

len: 14
v_gene: TRBV7-2
d_gene: TRBD1
abundance: NA
j_gene: TRBJ2-7
CDR3nt: TGTGCCAGCAGCCTAACGTACAGGGGGTACGAGCAGTACTTC
CDR3aa: CASSLTYRGYEQYF

len: 15
v_gene: TRBV5-5
d_gene: NA
abundance: NA
j_gene: TRBJ1-3
CDR3nt: TGTGCCAGCAGCTTCGGGGTGATCCCTGGAAACACCATATATTTT
CDR3aa: CASSFGVIPGNTIYF

len: 17
v_gene: TRBV13
d_gene: TRBD1
abundance: once
j_gene: TRBJ2-3
CDR3nt: TGTGCCAGCAGCTTCCAATCGGGACAGGGAGACGCAGATACGCAGTATTTT
CDR3aa: CASSFQSGQGDADTQYF

len: 13
v_gene: TRBV11-2
d_gene: TRBD1
abundance: NA
j_gene: TRBJ1-2
CDR3nt: TGTGCCAGCAGTTTACAGGGGAACTATGGCTACACCTTC
CDR3aa: CASSLQGNYGYTF

len: 11
v_gene: TRBV2
d_gene: TRBD1
abundance: NA
j_gene: TRBJ1-1
CDR3nt: TGTGCCAGCCCAGGGGGAACTGAAGCTTTCTTT
CDR3aa: CASPGGTEAFF

len: 17
v_gene: TRBV7-2
d_gene: TRBD2
abundance: NA
j_gene: TRBJ2-5
CDR3nt: TGTGCCAGCAGCTTATGGGCTAGCGGGGGCGAAAGGGAGACCCAGTACTTC
CDR3aa: CASSLWASGGERETQYF

len: 16
v_gene: TRBV13
d_gene: TRBD1
abundance: NA
j_gene: TRBJ1-3
CDR3nt: TGTGCCAGCAGCGGCGGACAGGGGAGCTCTGGAAACACCATATATTTT
CDR3aa: CASSGGQGSSGNTIYF

len: 13
v_gene: TRBV15
d_gene: NA
abundance: few
j_gene: TRBJ1-2
CDR3nt: TGTGCCACCAGAGGGGTAGGCACGTTTGGCTACACCTTC
CDR3aa: CATRGVGTFGYTF

len: 15
v_gene: TRBV27
d_gene: NA
abundance: once
j_gene: TRBJ2-7
CDR3nt: TGTGCCACCCTCGGACCAGGGGAAGACTCCTACGAGCAGTACTTC
CDR3aa: CATLGPGEDSYEQYF

len: 13
v_gene: TRBV4-1
d_gene: TRBD1
abundance: NA
j_gene: TRBJ1-2
CDR3nt: TGCGCCAGCAGCGGACAGGGGCGCGGTGGCTACACCTTC
CDR3aa: CASSGQGRGGYTF